This entry lists 25 T cell receptor beta chains sequenced from one sample in a study of shared clonotypes between healthy human individuals. Repertoires were generated with immunoSEQ multiplex PCR, while TCRdb's copy carries only in-frame clones and drops some. This table holds approximately 980,000 clones, more than 75% found once. The sample consisted of memory CD4+ T cells sorted from blood. The sample's subset: CD45RA-negative fraction. All receptors come from a man aged 18 to 29 in good health.

V and J are TRBV6-5 and TRBJ1-2; no clear D gene. CDR1 and CDR2 from the germline V gene are MNHEY and SVGAGI. The length of the CDR3 is 13 residues. Trimming took off 7 bases at V and 8 bases at J, with 17 bases between the two ends. The CDR3 DNA reads TGTGCCAGCAAGGGTCCCGCGGCGGGCGGCTACACCTTC. Its translation: CASKGPAAGGYTF.

There are a few counts of this clone. The rearrangement uses TRBV25-1 and TRBJ1-2; D remains ambiguous. The CDR3 loop spans 15 amino acids. Germline CDR1 reads MGHDK; CDR2 reads SYGVNS. The CDR3 here is CATTPGSTEIYGYTF. The CDR3 coding sequence is TGTGCAACCACGCCTGGGTCCACCGAAATCTATGGCTACACCTTC.

The chain combines TRBV7-9 with TRBJ1-5; D call uncertain. The CDR3 length is 14 residues. Per the germline V gene, CDR1 is SEHNR and CDR2 is FQNEAQ (reference sequence). The V and J ends lost 1 base and 3 bases respectively, with 7 bases between them. CDR3 in amino acids: CASSLDGFNQPQHF. The DNA of the CDR3 is TGTGCCAGCAGCTTAGACGGATTCAATCAGCCCCAGCATTTT.

The chain has TRBV2 and TRBJ2-1, with 8 positions matching TRBD1. The CDR3 covers 14 residues. The germline CDR1 and CDR2 sequences are SNHLY and FYNNEI. Trimming cost V 6 bases and J 9 bases; bases outside gene matches: 10. CDR3 in DNA: TGTGCCAGCAGAGTGGAATCAGGGGGCGTTGAGCAGTTCTTC. Its protein product is CASRVESGGVEQFF. The whole variable domain, remainder taken from reference TRBV2 and TRBJ2-1, is EPEVTQTPSHQVTQMGQEVILRCVPISNHLYFYWYRQILGQKVEFLVSFYNNEISEKSEIFDDQFSVERPDGSNFTLKIRSTKLEDSAMYFCASRVESGGVEQFFGPGTRLTVL.

The chain uses TRBV5-1 and TRBJ2-7, with D possibly being TRBD1 or TRBD2 (5 bases each). This CDR3 is built from 14 residues. CDR1 is SGHRS and CDR2 is YFSETQ in the germline V gene. The ends were cut back, 5 bases at V and 2 bases at J, with 14 bases in the middle. The CDR3 region is CASSPGMGAYEQYF. CDR3 bases: TGCGCCAGCAGTCCGGGGATGGGGGCCTACGAGCAGTACTTC.

This clone was counted a few times. This chain joins TRBV19 and TRBJ1-5, with D tentatively TRBD1 (6 bases). This CDR3 is built from 15 residues. Trimming left V 10 bases short and J 1 base short, with 17 bases between. In germline, CDR1 is LNHDA, CDR2 SQIVND (reference sequence). CDR3 in amino acids: CATSELGHSNQPQHF. CDR3 nucleotide sequence: TGTGCCACCAGTGAATTGGGACACAGCAATCAGCCCCAGCATTTT.

Comment on this clone: Germline is not matched at one junction end, which may reflect a read error. This chain uses TRBV28 with TRBJ1-2; TRBD1 might be the D (5 bases). Germline values: CDR1 MDHEN, CDR2 SYDVKM. The CDR3 has 12 residues. As DNA, the CDR3 is TGTGCCAGCAGCCCCGACAGCCGACTAGGCGCCTTC. Translating it yields CASSPDSRLGAF.

This clone showed up just once. The genes are TRBV19 and TRBJ2-7, with a tentative D call TRBD1 (5 bases). Germline values: CDR1 LNHDA, CDR2 SQIVND (reference sequence). The length of the CDR3 is 14 residues. V was clipped by 3 bases and J by 3 bases, with 12 bases between them. CDR3 protein: CASSISAGIYEQYF. The CDR3 DNA sequence: TGTGCCAGTAGTATTTCGGCAGGGATCTACGAGCAGTACTTC.

This clone came up a few times. This sample includes further DNA sequences coding for the same CDR3. The chain recombines TRBV9 with TRBJ2-2; perhaps TRBD1 as D (7 bases). From germline, CDR1 is SGDLS and CDR2 YYNGEE. Between the trimmed V and J ends, which lost 7 bases and 0 bases, there was a span of 13 bases. This CDR3 spans 15 amino acids. This chain's CDR3 is CASSRGQTNTGELFF. Written as DNA, the CDR3 is TGTGCCAGCTCGCGGGGACAGACGAACACCGGGGAGCTGTTTTTT. Full variable domain (remainder filled in from reference TRBV9 and TRBJ2-2): DSGVTQTPKHLITATGQRVTLRCSPRSGDLSVYWYQQSLDQGLQFLIQYYNGEERAKGNILERFSAQQFPDLHSELNLSSLELGDSALYFCASSRGQTNTGELFFGEGSRLTVL.

The V and J genes are TRBV7-8 and TRBJ2-1; the D gene could be TRBD1 or TRBD2 (5 bases each). Trimming removed 5 bases at V and 4 bases at J, with 12 bases between. The germline V gene encodes CDR1 SGHVS and CDR2 FQNEAQ. The CDR3 is 14 residues long. The CDR3 region is CASSPGTQYNEQFF. CDR3 in DNA: TGTGCCAGCAGCCCAGGGACCCAGTACAATGAGCAGTTCTTC. The full variable domain, in which reference TRBV7-8 and TRBJ2-1 provide the parts outside the CDR3, is GAGVSQSPRYKVAKRGQDVALRCDPISGHVSLFWYQQALGQGPEFLTYFQNEAQLDKSGLPSDRFFAERPEGSVSTLKIQRTQQEDSAVYLCASSPGTQYNEQFFGPGTRLTVL.

As for this clone: The germline gene is not matched at one end of the junction; a read error may be the cause. The CDR3 sequence: CASSARGADTIYF. CDR3 in DNA: TGTGCTAGCAGCGCTCGAGGGGCGGACACCATATATTTT. V and J are TRBV7-7 and TRBJ1-3; TRBD1 is a possible D gene (5 bases). Germline V CDR1 and CDR2: SSHAT, FNYEAQ (reference sequence). CDR3 length: 13 amino acids.

The chain employs TRBV12-5 and TRBJ2-1; D might be TRBD1 or TRBD2, each matching 5 bases. The germline V and J ends were trimmed by 9 bases and 9 bases, with 27 bases remaining between them. CDR1 is LGHNT, CDR2 FRNRAP, per germline. This CDR3 has 16 residues. The CDR3 region is CASLLTQAPIGGEQFF. The CDR3 DNA reads TGTGCTAGCCTCTTGACCCAGGCTCCTATTGGGGGTGAGCAGTTCTTC.

This chain connects TRBV19 to TRBJ1-2; TRBD1 might be the D (5 bases). The V gene's germline CDR1 is LNHDA and CDR2 SQIVND (reference sequence). The CDR3 is 13 residues long. V lost 7 bases and J 6 bases, leaving 15 bases between the germline ends. CDR3 nucleotide sequence: TGTGCCAGTATCCTCCGGGGGTCGGATGGCTACACCTTC. Residues: CASILRGSDGYTF.

This clone was seen once. The genes are TRBV6-5 and TRBJ1-5, with D perhaps matching TRBD1 (5 bases). CDR1 and CDR2 from the germline V gene are MNHEY and SVGAGI. The CDR3 runs 15 residues. With 6 bases removed from V and 3 bases from J, the gap between germline ends came to 15 bases. The CDR3 coding sequence is TGTGCCAGCAGGGACGGGGCAGGCTACAATCAGCCCCAGCATTTT. It is translated as CASRDGAGYNQPQHF.

This clone was recorded only once. The rearrangement links TRBV5-1 to TRBJ2-1, with 10 nucleotides matching TRBD2. CDR3 length: 17 residues. With 0 bases clipped from V and 2 bases from J, the junction kept 5 bases outside the gene matches. CDR1 is SGHRS and CDR2 is YFSETQ in the germline V gene. CDR3 DNA sequence: TGCGCCAGCAGCTTGGCCGGGGGACTAGCGACCTACAATGAGCAGTTCTTC. This codes for CASSLAGGLATYNEQFF. Full variable domain (missing parts from reference TRBV5-1 and TRBJ2-1): KAGVTQTPRYLIKTRGQQVTLSCSPISGHRSVSWYQQTPGQGLQFLFEYFSETQRNKGNFPGRFSGRQFSNSRSEMNVSTLELGDSALYLCASSLAGGLATYNEQFFGPGTRLTVL.

In this sample, this clone turned up once. The chain couples TRBV5-4 to TRBJ2-7, with D possibly matching TRBD2 (6 bases). CDR3 size: 15 residues. Per the germline V gene, CDR1 is SGHNT and CDR2 is YYREEE (reference sequence). Deletions cut 4 bases from V and 3 bases from J, with 17 bases between. DNA for the CDR3: TGTGCCAGCAGCCTGGGTGGTAGCGGAAACTACGAGCAGTACTTC. Translated, it gives CASSLGGSGNYEQYF.

About this clone: A read error is the likely source, as a far larger clone sits one nucleotide away. V usage is TRBV6-1 and J usage is TRBJ2-6; 8 nucleotides align to TRBD1. The V gene's germline CDR1 is MNHNS and CDR2 SASEGT. The CDR3 length is 16 residues. Trimming cost V 2 bases and J 0 bases; bases outside gene matches: 0. In nucleotides, the CDR3 is TGTGCCAGCAGTGAAACAGGGGGCTCTGGGGCCAACGTCCTGACTTTC. Its protein is CASSETGGSGANVLTF.

This clone was seen only a few times. The V and J genes are TRBV6-1 and TRBJ1-5, with D hard to call. The CDR3 totals 15 residues. Per the germline V gene, CDR1 is MNHNS and CDR2 is SASEGT. V lost 7 bases and J lost 2, with 15 bases in between. The CDR3: CASTEGDRGNQPQHF. DNA for the CDR3: TGTGCCAGCACCGAGGGCGATCGGGGCAATCAGCCCCAGCATTTT.

J is TRBJ1-6 and V is TRBV5-4, with 7 nucleotides matching TRBD1. CDR1 is SGHNT and CDR2 is YYREEE in the germline V gene (reference sequence). The V and J ends lost 3 bases and 7 bases, in that order; junction bases with no gene match: 7. The CDR3 has 15 residues. The DNA of the CDR3 is TGTGCCAGCAGCTACCGGACAGGTTGGAATTCACCCCTCCACTTT. Translating gives CASSYRTGWNSPLHF.

This chain joins TRBV25-1 and TRBJ1-5, with 9 nucleotides matching TRBD1. Trimming removed 8 bases from V and 7 bases from J; junction bases left unmatched: 6. This CDR3 spans 13 amino acids. Germline V CDR1 and CDR2: MGHDK, SYGVNS. The CDR3 region has the DNA TGTGCCAGCGTGGGACAGGGAGGCCAGCCCCAGCATTTT. Protein product: CASVGQGGQPQHF.

The chain has TRBV5-4 and TRBJ2-7; D uncertain. The length of the CDR3 is 13 residues. CDR1 and CDR2 (germline): SGHNT, YYREEE (reference sequence). Deletions cut 4 bases from V and 0 bases from J, with 8 bases between. CDR3 in DNA: TGTGCCAGCAGCCCCTCCCCCTCCTACGAGCAGTACTTC. This sequence encodes CASSPSPSYEQYF.

The chain employs TRBV5-1 and TRBJ1-5, with unresolved D. V gave up 4 bases and J gave up 5 bases, with 10 bases separating them. CDR3 size: 13 residues. In germline, CDR1 is SGHRS, CDR2 YFSETQ. The CDR3 spells CASSPSVDQPQHF. The CDR3 region has the DNA TGCGCCAGCAGCCCCTCCGTCGATCAGCCCCAGCATTTT. The whole variable domain, filled in from reference TRBV5-1 and TRBJ1-5, reads KAGVTQTPRYLIKTRGQQVTLSCSPISGHRSVSWYQQTPGQGLQFLFEYFSETQRNKGNFPGRFSGRQFSNSRSEMNVSTLELGDSALYLCASSPSVDQPQHFGDGTRLSIL.

V gene TRBV7-2 combines with J gene TRBJ1-5, with 8 bases lining up with TRBD1. With 6 bases clipped from V and 4 bases from J, the junction kept 8 bases outside the gene matches. CDR3 length: 15 amino acids. The germline V gene has CDR1 SGHTA and CDR2 FQGNSA. CDR3 loop: CASRRGTGPNQPQHF. The CDR3 bases are TGTGCCAGCAGGCGCGGGACAGGCCCGAATCAGCCCCAGCATTTT.

The rearrangement uses TRBV5-1 and TRBJ1-1; a possible D gene is TRBD1 (5 bases). The V and J ends lost 4 bases and 2 bases respectively, with 12 bases between them. CDR1 SGHRS and CDR2 YFSETQ come from the germline V gene. The CDR3 runs 14 residues. CDR3 in amino acids: CASSRDSTNTEAFF. CDR3 bases: TGCGCCAGCAGCCGTGACAGCACCAACACTGAAGCTTTCTTT. Looking up the rest from reference TRBV5-1 and TRBJ1-1 gives the full variable domain: KAGVTQTPRYLIKTRGQQVTLSCSPISGHRSVSWYQQTPGQGLQFLFEYFSETQRNKGNFPGRFSGRQFSNSRSEMNVSTLELGDSALYLCASSRDSTNTEAFFGQGTRLTVV.

This rearrangement joins TRBV20-1 to TRBJ1-2; no definite D call. Trimming removed 6 bases from V and 7 bases from J, with 12 bases in between. The germline V gene has CDR1 DFQATT and CDR2 SNEGSKA (reference sequence). This CDR3 is built from 11 residues. CDR3 DNA sequence: TGCAGTGCGCCCAGAGGAGGTGGCTACACCTTC. Translated: CSAPRGGGYTF.